These 7 T cell receptor beta chains came from one sample sequenced in a study of T cell responses to AZD1222 COVID-19 vaccine. Assay: immunoSEQ multiplex PCR; the TCRdb copy retains only in-frame clones and omits some. This sample has 65,000 to 80,000 clones, with roughly 87% found just once. The sample consisted of peripheral blood, taken on day 0 of AZD1222 vaccination. These receptor sequences come from an adult in good health.

This chain connects TRBV7-2 to TRBJ2-7; TRBD2 matches 12 bases. V trimming: 4 bases; J trimming: 6 bases; junction bases outside the gene matches: 4. This CDR3 comprises 14 residues. The germline V gene encodes CDR1 SGHTA and CDR2 FQGNSA. For the CDR3, the DNA is TGTGCCAGCAGCTCTCTAGCGGGAGGGAGCGAGCAGTACTTC. Translated: CASSSLAGGSEQYF.

V is TRBV18 and J is TRBJ2-2; weak D call: TRBD2 (5 bases). The CDR3 extends over 16 amino acids. V was trimmed by 2 bases and J by 2 bases, leaving 12 bases between them. Germline V lookup: CDR1 KGHSH, CDR2 LQKENI. The CDR3: CASSPGFSGNTGELFF. For the CDR3, the DNA is TGTGCCAGCTCACCAGGGTTTTCGGGAAACACCGGGGAGCTGTTTTTT.

Notes on this clone: The junction shows a germline mismatch at one end, possibly a read error. The chain couples TRBV5-4 to TRBJ2-1, with 11 bases lining up with TRBD2. The CDR3 consists of 13 residues. Germline loops: CDR1 SGHNT, CDR2 YYREEE (reference sequence). The CDR3 region has the DNA TGTGCCAGCAGCTCAATAGCGGGAGGGGCCTCGGTCTTC. This codes for CASSSIAGGASVF.

This chain joins TRBV9 and TRBJ1-1, with D possibly TRBD1 on 6 matching bases. The V end lost 0 bases, the J end lost 1 base, and 7 bases lay between the germline ends. Germline V gene lookup returns CDR1 SGDLS and CDR2 YYNGEE. This CDR3 contains 14 residues. The CDR3 DNA reads as TGTGCCAGCAGCGTAGAGGGACAGAACACTGAAGCTTTCTTT. Translating gives CASSVEGQNTEAFF.

The V call is TRBV4-2, the J call TRBJ2-4; TRBD2 matches at 12 bases. The trim removed 0 bases at V and 4 bases at J, leaving 13 bases unmatched. Germline V gene data show CDR1 as LGHNA and CDR2 as YNFKEQ. The CDR3 spans 20 residues. The CDR3 bases are TGTGCCAGCAGCCAAGAAGGGCTAGCGGGAGGGAGCCCTTTAAAAAACATTCAGTACTTC. It yields the protein CASSQEGLAGGSPLKNIQYF.

The J gene is TRBJ2-1, the V gene TRBV11-2; 8 positions match TRBD2. CDR3 size: 15 residues. CDR1 and CDR2 from the germline V gene are SGHAT and FQNNGV. V was pared by 1 base and J by 7 bases, with 6 bases of the junction left unmatched. The CDR3 sequence: CASSLVAGGRNEQFF. CDR3 DNA sequence: TGTGCCAGCAGCTTAGTGGCGGGAGGAAGGAATGAGCAGTTCTTC.

The CDR3 nucleotides are TGTGCCACACCCGAGACAGATAGTATAGCCAAAAACATTCAGTACTTC. Protein product: CATPETDSIAKNIQYF. The chain combines TRBV3-1 (or the pseudogene TRBV3-2) with TRBJ2-4; tentative D call: TRBD1 (5 bases). The CDR3 covers 16 residues. Germline CDR1 is LGHDT and CDR2 is YNNKEL (reference sequence). Trimming took off 10 bases at V and 0 bases at J, with 19 bases between the two ends.